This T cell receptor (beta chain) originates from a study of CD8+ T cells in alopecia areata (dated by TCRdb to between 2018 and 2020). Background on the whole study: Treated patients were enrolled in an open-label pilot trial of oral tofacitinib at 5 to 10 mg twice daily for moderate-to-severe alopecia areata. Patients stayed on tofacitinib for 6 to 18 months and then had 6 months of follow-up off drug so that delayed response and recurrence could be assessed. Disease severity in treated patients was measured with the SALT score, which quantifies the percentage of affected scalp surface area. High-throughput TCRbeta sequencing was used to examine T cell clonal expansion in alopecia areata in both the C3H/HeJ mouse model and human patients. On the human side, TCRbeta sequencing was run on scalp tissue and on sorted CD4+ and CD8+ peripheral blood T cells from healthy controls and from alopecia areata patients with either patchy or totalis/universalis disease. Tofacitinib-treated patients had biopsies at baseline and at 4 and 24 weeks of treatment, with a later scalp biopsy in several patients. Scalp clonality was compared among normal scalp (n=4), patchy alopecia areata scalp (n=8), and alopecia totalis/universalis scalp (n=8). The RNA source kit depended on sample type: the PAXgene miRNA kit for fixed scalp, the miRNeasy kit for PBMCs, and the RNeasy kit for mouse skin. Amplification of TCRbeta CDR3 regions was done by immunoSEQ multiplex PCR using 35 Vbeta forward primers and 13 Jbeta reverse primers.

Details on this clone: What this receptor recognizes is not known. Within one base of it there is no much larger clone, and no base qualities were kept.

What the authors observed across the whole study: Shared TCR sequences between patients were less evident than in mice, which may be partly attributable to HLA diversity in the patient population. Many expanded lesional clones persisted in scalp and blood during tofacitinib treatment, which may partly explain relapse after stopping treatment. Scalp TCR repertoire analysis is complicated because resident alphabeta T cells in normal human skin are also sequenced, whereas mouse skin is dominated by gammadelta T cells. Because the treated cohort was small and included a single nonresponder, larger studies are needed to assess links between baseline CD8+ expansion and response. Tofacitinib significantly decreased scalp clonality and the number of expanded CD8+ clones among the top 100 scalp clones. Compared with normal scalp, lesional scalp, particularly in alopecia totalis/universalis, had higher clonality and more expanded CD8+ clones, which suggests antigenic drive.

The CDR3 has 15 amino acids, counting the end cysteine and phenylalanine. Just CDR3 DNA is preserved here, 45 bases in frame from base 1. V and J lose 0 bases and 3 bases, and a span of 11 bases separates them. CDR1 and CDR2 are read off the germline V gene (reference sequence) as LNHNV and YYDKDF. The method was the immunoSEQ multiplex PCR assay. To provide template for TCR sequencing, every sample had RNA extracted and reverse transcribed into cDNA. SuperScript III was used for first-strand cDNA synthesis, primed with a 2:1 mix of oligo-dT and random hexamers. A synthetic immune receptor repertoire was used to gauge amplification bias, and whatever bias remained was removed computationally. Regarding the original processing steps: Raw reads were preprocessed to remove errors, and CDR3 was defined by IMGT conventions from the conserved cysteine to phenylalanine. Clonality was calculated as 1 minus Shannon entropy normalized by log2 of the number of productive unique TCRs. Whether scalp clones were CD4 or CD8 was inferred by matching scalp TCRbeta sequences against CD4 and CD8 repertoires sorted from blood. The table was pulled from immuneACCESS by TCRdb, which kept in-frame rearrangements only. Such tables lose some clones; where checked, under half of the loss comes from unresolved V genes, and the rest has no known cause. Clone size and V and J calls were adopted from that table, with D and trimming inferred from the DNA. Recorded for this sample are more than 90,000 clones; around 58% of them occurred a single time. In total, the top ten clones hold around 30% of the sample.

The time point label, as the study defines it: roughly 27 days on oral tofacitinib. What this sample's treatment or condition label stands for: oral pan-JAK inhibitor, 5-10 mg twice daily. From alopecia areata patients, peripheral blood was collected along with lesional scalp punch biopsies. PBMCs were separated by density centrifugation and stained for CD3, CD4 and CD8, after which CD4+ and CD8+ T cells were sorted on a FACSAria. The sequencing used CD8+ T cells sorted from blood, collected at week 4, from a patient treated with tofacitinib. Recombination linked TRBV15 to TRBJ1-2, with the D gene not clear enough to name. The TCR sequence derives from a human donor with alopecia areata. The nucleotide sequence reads TGTGCCACCAGCAGAGATTCGGAGGGCTACTATGGCTACACCTTC. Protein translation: CATSRDSEGYYGYTF.